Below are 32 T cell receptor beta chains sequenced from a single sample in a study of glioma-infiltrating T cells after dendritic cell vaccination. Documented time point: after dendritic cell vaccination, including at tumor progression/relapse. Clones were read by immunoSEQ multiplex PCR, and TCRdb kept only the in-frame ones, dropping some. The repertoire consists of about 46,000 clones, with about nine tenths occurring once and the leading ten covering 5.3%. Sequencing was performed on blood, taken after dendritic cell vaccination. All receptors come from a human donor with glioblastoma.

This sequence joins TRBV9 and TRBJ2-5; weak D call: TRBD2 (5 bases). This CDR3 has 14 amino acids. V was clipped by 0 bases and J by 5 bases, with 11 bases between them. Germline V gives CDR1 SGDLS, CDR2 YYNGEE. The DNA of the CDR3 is TGTGCCAGCAGCGTAGATCTAGCAATGGAGACCCAGTACTTC. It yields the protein CASSVDLAMETQYF.

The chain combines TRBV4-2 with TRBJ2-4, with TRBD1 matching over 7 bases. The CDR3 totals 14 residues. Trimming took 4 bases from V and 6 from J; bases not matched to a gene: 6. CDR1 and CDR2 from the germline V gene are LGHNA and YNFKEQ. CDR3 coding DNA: TGTGCCAGCAGCCCCCGGGACAGCGGAAACATTCAGTACTTC. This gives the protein CASSPRDSGNIQYF.

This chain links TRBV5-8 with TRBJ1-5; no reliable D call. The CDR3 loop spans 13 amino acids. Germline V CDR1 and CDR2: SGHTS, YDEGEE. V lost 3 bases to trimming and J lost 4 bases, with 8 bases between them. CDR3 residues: CASSSRENQPQHF. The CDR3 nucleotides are TGTGCCAGCAGCTCTCGGGAGAATCAGCCCCAGCATTTT.

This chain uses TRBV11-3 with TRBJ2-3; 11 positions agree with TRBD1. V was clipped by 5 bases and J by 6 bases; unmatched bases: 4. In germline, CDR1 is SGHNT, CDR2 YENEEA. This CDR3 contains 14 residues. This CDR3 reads CASSRDRGADTQYF. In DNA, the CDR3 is TGTGCCAGCAGCCGGGACAGGGGGGCCGATACGCAGTATTTT.

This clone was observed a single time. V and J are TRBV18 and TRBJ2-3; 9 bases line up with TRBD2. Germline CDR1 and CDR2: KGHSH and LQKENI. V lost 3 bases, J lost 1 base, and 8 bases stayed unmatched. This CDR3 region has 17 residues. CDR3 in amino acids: CASSPLGREGRTDTQYF. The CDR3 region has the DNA TGTGCCAGCTCACCCCTCGGGCGGGAGGGCCGCACAGATACGCAGTATTTT.

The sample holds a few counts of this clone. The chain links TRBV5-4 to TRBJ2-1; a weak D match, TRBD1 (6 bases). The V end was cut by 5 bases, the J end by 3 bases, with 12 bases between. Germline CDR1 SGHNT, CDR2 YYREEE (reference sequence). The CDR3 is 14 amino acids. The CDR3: CASRRQASYNEQFF. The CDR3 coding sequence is TGTGCCAGCAGGAGACAGGCGAGCTACAATGAGCAGTTCTTC.

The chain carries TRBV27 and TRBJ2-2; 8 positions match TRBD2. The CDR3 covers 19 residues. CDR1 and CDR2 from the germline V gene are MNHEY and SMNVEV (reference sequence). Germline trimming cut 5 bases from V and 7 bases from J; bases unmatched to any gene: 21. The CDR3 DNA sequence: TGTGCCAGCAGTCCCCTATCTTCCCGGGAGGGGGTGGCCGGCGGGGAGCTGTTTTTT. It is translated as CASSPLSSREGVAGGELFF.

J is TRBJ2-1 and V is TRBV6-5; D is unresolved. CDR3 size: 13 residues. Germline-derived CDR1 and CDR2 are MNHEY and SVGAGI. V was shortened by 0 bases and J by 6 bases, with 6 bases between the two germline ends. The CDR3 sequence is CASSYSSANEQFF. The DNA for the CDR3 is TGTGCCAGCAGTTACTCAAGCGCCAATGAGCAGTTCTTC.

DNA of the CDR3: TGTGCCAGCAGCGTAGGACTAGCTGCCGAGCAGTACTTC. Translating it yields CASSVGLAAEQYF. The genes are TRBV5-4 and TRBJ2-7; 8 bases agree with TRBD2. V gave up 4 bases and J gave up 6 bases; unmatched junction bases: 6. The germline V gene has CDR1 SGHNT and CDR2 YYREEE (reference sequence). This CDR3 is built from 13 residues.

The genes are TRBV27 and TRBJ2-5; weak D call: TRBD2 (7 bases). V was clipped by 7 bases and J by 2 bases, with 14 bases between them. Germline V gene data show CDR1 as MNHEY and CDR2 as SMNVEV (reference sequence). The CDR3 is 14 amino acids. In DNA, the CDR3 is TGTGCCAGCAAAGGGGGAGGGCTACAAGAGACCCAGTACTTC. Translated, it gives CASKGGGLQETQYF.

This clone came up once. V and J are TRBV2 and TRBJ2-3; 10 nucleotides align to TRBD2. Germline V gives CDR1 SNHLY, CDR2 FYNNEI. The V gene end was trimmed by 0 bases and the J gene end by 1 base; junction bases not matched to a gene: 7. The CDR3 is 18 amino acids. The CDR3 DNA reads TGTGCCAGCAGTGAAGCGGGGCTAGCGGGAGTTGGCACAGATACGCAGTATTTT. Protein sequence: CASSEAGLAGVGTDTQYF. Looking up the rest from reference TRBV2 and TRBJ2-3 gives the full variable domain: EPEVTQTPSHQVTQMGQEVILRCVPISNHLYFYWYRQILGQKVEFLVSFYNNEISEKSEIFDDQFSVERPDGSNFTLKIRSTKLEDSAMYFCASSEAGLAGVGTDTQYFGPGTRLTVL.

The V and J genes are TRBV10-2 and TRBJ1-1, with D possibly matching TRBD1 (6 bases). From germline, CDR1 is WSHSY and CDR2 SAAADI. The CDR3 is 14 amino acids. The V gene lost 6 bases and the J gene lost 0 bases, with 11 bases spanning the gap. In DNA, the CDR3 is TGCGCCAGCAGATCACAGGGTATGAACACTGAAGCTTTCTTT. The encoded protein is CASRSQGMNTEAFF.

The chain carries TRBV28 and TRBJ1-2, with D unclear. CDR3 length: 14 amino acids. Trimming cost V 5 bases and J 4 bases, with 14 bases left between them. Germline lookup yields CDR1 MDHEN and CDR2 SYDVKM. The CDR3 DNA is TGTGCCAGCAGTGTGCCGCAAGCAATCTATGGCTACACCTTC. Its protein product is CASSVPQAIYGYTF.

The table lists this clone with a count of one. In DNA form, the CDR3 reads TGTGCCAGCAGCCCCTCGGGGGGAGCCACTGAAGCTTTCTTT. As protein: CASSPSGGATEAFF. The J gene is TRBJ1-1, the V gene TRBV11-2, with D perhaps TRBD1 (5 bases). Trimming left V 5 bases short and J 4 bases short, with 14 bases between. The germline V gene has CDR1 SGHAT and CDR2 FQNNGV. The CDR3 totals 14 residues.

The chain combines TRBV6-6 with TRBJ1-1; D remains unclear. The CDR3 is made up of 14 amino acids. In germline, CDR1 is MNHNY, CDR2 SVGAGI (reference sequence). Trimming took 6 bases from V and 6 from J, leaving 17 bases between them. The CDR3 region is CASSLQEKVSEAFF. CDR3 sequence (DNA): TGTGCCAGCAGCCTCCAGGAAAAGGTGTCTGAAGCTTTCTTT.

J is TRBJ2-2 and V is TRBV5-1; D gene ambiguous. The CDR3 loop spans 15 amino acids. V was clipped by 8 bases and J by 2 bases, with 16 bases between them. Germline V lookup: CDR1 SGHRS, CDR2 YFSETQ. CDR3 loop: CASGGVSLNTGELFF. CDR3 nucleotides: TGCGCCAGTGGCGGAGTATCCCTTAACACCGGGGAGCTGTTTTTT.

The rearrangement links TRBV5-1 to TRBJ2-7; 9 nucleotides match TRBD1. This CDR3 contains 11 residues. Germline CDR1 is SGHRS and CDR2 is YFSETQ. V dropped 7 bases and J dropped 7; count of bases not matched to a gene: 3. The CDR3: CASRDRVEQYF. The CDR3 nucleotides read TGCGCCAGCCGGGACAGGGTGGAGCAGTACTTC. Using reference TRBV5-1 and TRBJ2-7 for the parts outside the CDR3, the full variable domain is KAGVTQTPRYLIKTRGQQVTLSCSPISGHRSVSWYQQTPGQGLQFLFEYFSETQRNKGNFPGRFSGRQFSNSRSEMNVSTLELGDSALYLCASRDRVEQYFGPGTRLTVT.

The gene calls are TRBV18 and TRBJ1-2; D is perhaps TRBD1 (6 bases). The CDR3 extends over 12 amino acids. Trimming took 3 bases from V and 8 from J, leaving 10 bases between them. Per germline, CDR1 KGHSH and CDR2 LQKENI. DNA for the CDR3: TGTGCCAGCTCACCTAACAGGGACGGCTACACCTTC. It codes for CASSPNRDGYTF.

The CDR3 region has the DNA TGTGCCAGCACTCTAGCGGGAGGCCTCACAGATACGCAGTATTTT. Translation gives CASTLAGGLTDTQYF. V gene TRBV28 combines with J gene TRBJ2-3; 11 bases map to TRBD2. The CDR3 extends over 15 amino acids. Germline CDR1 MDHEN, CDR2 SYDVKM. V was clipped by 7 bases and J by 2 bases; unmatched bases: 5. Filled out from reference TRBV28 and TRBJ2-3, the complete variable domain reads DVKVTQSSRYLVKRTGEKVFLECVQDMDHENMFWYRQDPGLGLRLIYFSYDVKMKEKGDIPEGYSVSREKKERFSLILESASTNQTSMYLCASTLAGGLTDTQYFGPGTRLTVL.

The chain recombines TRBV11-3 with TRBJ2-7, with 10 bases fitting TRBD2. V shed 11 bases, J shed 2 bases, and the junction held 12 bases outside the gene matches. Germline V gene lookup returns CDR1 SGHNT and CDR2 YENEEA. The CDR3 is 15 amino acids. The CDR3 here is CAGWGSSGRPYEQYF. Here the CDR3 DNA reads TGTGCCGGCTGGGGCTCTAGCGGGAGACCCTACGAGCAGTACTTC.

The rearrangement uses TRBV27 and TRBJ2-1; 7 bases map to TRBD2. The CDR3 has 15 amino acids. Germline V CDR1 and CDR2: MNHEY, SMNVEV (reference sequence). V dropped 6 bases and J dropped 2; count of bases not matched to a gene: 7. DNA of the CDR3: TGTGCCAGCAGCTCTAGCGGTGGGGCCTACAATGAGCAGTTCTTC. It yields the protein CASSSSGGAYNEQFF.

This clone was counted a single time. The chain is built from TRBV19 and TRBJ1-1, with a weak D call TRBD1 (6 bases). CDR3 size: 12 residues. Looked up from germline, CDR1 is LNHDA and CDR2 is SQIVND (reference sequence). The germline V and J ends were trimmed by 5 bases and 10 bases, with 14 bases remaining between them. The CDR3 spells CASSPDRSGAFF. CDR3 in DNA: TGTGCCAGTAGTCCAGACAGGTCAGGAGCTTTCTTT.

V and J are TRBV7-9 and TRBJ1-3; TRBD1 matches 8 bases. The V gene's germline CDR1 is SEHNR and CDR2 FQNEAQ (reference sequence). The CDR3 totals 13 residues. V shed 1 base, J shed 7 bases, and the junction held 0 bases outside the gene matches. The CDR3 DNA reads TGTGCCAGCAGCTTAGGGACAGGGAACACCATATATTTT. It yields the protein CASSLGTGNTIYF.

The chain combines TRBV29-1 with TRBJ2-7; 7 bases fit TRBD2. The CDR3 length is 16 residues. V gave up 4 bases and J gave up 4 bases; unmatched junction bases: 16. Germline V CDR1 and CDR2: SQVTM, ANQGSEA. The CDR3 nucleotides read TGCAGCGTTGCCCGTGGGGGGGAGGACGGACTATACGAGCAGTACTTC. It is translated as CSVARGGEDGLYEQYF.

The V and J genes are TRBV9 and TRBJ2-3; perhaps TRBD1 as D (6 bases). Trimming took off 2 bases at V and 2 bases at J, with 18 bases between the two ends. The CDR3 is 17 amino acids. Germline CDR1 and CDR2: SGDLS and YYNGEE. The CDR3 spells CASSVGVLDRFTDTQYF. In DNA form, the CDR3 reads TGTGCCAGCAGCGTTGGAGTTCTGGACAGATTCACAGATACGCAGTATTTT.

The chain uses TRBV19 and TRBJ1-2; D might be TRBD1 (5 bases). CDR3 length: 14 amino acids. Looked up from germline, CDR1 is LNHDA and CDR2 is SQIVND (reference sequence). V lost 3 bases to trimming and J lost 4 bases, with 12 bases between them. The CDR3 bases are TGTGCCAGTAGTATCTATTGGGGCAGCTATGGCTACACCTTC. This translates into CASSIYWGSYGYTF.

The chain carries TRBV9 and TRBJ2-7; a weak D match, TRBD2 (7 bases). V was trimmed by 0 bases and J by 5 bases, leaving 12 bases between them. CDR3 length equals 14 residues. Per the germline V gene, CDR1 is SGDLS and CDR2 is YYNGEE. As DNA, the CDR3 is TGTGCCAGCAGCGTAGAAGGGGGGGCCAACGAGCAGTACTTC. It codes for CASSVEGGANEQYF.

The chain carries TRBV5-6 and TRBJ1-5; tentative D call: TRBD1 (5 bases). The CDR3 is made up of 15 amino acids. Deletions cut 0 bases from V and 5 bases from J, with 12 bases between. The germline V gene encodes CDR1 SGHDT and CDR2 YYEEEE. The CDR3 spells CASSLEGGADQPQHF. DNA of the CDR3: TGTGCCAGCAGCTTGGAGGGCGGGGCAGATCAGCCCCAGCATTTT.

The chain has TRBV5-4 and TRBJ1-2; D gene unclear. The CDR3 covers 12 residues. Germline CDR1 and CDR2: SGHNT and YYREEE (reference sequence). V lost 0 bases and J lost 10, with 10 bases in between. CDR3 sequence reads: CASSLDSVFYTF. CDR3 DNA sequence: TGTGCCAGCAGCTTGGACAGTGTCTTCTACACCTTC.

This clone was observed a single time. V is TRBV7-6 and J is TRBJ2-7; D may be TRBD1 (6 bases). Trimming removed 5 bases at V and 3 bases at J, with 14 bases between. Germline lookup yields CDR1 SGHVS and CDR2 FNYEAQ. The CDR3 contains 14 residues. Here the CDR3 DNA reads TGTGCCAGCAGCACAGGGACGGGATTCTACGAGCAGTACTTC. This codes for CASSTGTGFYEQYF.

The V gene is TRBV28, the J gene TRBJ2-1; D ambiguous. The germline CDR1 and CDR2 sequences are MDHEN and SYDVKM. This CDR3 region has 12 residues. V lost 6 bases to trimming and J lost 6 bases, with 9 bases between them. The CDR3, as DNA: TGTGCCAGCAGCCCCCGGTCCAATGAGCAGTTCTTC. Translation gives CASSPRSNEQFF.

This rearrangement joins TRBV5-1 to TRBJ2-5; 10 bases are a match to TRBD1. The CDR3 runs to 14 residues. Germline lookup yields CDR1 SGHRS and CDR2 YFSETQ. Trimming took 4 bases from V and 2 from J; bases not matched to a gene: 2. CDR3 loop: CASSMGQGQETQYF. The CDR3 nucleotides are TGCGCCAGCAGCATGGGACAGGGGCAAGAGACCCAGTACTTC.